In this sample, the clone carrying this TCR beta chain turned up once. In the original processing: For nucleated cells, counts were estimated from reference gene primer amplification. The repertoire was sequenced with immunoSEQ multiplex PCR; TCRdb's copy has only in-frame clones and lacks some. That table is the source of V, J and clone size, and D and trimming were worked out from the DNA. The data contain under 110,000 clones, approximately 81% of them seen just once; the ten biggest clones take up about 1.8%. This sample is drawn from a study of blood T cell repertoires in COVID-19. Overall study: Spain, Italy and the United States supplied samples that represented acute and convalescent COVID-19. Sample material is recorded as cDNA or gDNA derived from T cells, B-cell-depleted T cells, or PBMCs.

CDR3 length: 15 residues. V lost 2 bases to trimming and J lost 4 bases, with 12 bases between them. Germline V lookup: CDR1 LGHNA, CDR2 YSLEER. The V gene is TRBV4-3, the J gene TRBJ2-1; D is unresolved. Sequencing was done on a sample of peripheral blood. This clonotype was sampled from a woman aged 70-85 years with active or convalescent COVID-19. The DNA for the CDR3 is TGCGCCAGCAGCCAATCTGTTCGGAGTTACAATGAGCAGTTCTTC. Translated: CASSQSVRSYNEQFF.